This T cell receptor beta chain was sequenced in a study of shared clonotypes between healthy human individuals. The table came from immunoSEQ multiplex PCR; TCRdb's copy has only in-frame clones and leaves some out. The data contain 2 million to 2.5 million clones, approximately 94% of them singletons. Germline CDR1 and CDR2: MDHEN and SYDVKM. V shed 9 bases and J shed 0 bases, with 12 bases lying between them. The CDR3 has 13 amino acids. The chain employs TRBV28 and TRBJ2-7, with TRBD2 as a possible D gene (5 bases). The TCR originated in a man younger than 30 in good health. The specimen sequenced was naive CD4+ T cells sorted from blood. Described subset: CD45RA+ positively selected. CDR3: CASTGFSSYEQYF. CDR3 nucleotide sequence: TGTGCCAGTACGGGGTTCTCCTCCTACGAGCAGTACTTC.